These 23 T cell receptor beta chains came from one sample sequenced in a study of cytomegalovirus exposure and HLA in healthy donors. Using immunoSEQ multiplex PCR, the repertoire was profiled, and TCRdb retains in-frame clones only, with some absent. The table includes about 110,000 clones, approximately 86% detected once. The sample consisted of PBMCs. These receptors were obtained from a woman under 30 in good health and CMV-seropositive.

The V call is TRBV2, the J call TRBJ1-4; TRBD1 matches 11 bases. CDR3 length equals 17 residues. Germline trimming cut 6 bases from V and 5 bases from J; bases unmatched to any gene: 11. CDR1 and CDR2 (germline): SNHLY, FYNNEI. The CDR3 DNA reads as TGTGCCAGCAGCCCTTCCGGGACAGGGGGATCGAATGAAAAACTGTTTTTT. Translation gives CASSPSGTGGSNEKLFF.

The chain combines TRBV6-5 with TRBJ2-3, with TRBD1 matching over 8 bases. The trim removed 2 bases at V and 6 bases at J, leaving 10 bases unmatched. Germline values: CDR1 MNHEY, CDR2 SVGAGI. This CDR3 has 16 residues. The CDR3 protein is CASSYRRDRPQDTQYF. The CDR3 bases are TGTGCCAGCAGTTACCGCCGGGACAGGCCCCAGGATACGCAGTATTTT.

This clone showed up just once. The J gene is TRBJ1-2, the V gene TRBV18; the match to TRBD1 covers 7 bases. Germline-derived CDR1 and CDR2 are KGHSH and LQKENI. Trimming took 4 bases from V and 10 from J; bases not matched to a gene: 15. The CDR3 runs to 15 residues. The CDR3 bases are TGTGCCAGCTCACTTCTCACGCAGGGGGGAGTTGCCTACACCTTC. Protein sequence: CASSLLTQGGVAYTF. The entire variable domain, with the rest obtained from reference TRBV18 and TRBJ1-2, is as follows: NAGVMQNPRHLVRRRGQEARLRCSPMKGHSHVYWYRQLPEEGLKFMVYLQKENIIDESGMPKERFSAEFPKEGPSILRIQQVVRGDSAAYFCASSLLTQGGVAYTFGSGTRLTVV.

The V gene is TRBV19, the J gene TRBJ1-4; TRBD1 agrees at 8 bases. V gave up 7 bases and J gave up 11 bases; unmatched junction bases: 6. The germline gives CDR1 LNHDA, CDR2 SQIVND (reference sequence). The CDR3 covers 12 residues. The CDR3 loop is CASTLTGEKLFF. The CDR3 DNA follows: TGTGCCAGTACCCTGACAGGGGAGAAACTGTTTTTT.

CDR3 in amino acids: CASSDPAGRLYNEQFF. The CDR3, as DNA: TGTGCCAGCAGTGATCCTGCGGGGCGACTCTACAATGAGCAGTTCTTC. The rearrangement uses TRBV2 and TRBJ2-1; D might be TRBD2 (6 bases). There are 16 residues in the CDR3. Germline V lookup: CDR1 SNHLY, CDR2 FYNNEI. V lost 3 bases, J lost 3 bases, and 15 bases lay in between.

This sequence joins TRBV19 and TRBJ2-7; 7 bases fit TRBD1. The germline V gene has CDR1 LNHDA and CDR2 SQIVND (reference sequence). The CDR3 is 14 amino acids. J gave up 6 bases and V 7 bases, and 12 bases lay outside the gene matches. CDR3 loop: CASKMGPGGSEQYF. The CDR3 DNA follows: TGTGCCAGTAAGATGGGCCCAGGGGGAAGCGAGCAGTACTTC.

CDR3 in DNA: TGTGCCTCCCAAGGGACAGGGAGTGAAAAACTGTTTTTT. This translates into CASQGTGSEKLFF. This rearrangement joins TRBV6-1 to TRBJ1-4; 9 nucleotides agree with TRBD1. Per germline, CDR1 MNHNS and CDR2 SASEGT. The CDR3 length is 13 residues. With 11 bases clipped from V and 7 bases from J, the junction kept 8 bases outside the gene matches.

The chain combines TRBV28 with TRBJ1-2; TRBD1 agrees at 7 bases. V was clipped by 6 bases and J by 5 bases; unmatched bases: 12. In germline, CDR1 is MDHEN, CDR2 SYDVKM. The CDR3 spans 15 residues. CDR3 protein: CASSTLTGTAYGYTF. As DNA, the CDR3 is TGTGCCAGCAGCACCTTAACCGGGACAGCTTATGGCTACACCTTC.

The gene calls are TRBV19 and TRBJ2-3, with TRBD1 as a possible D gene (5 bases). The germline V and J ends were trimmed by 7 bases and 1 base, with 12 bases remaining between them. The CDR3 runs 14 residues. Per the germline V gene, CDR1 is LNHDA and CDR2 is SQIVND (reference sequence). CDR3 loop: CASTPTAGTDTQYF. Here the CDR3 DNA reads TGTGCCAGTACCCCGACAGCCGGCACAGATACGCAGTATTTT.

The chain employs TRBV29-1 and TRBJ2-2; D possibly corresponds to TRBD2 (6 bases). Per germline, CDR1 SQVTM and CDR2 ANQGSEA. Trimming cost V 7 bases and J 5 bases, with 20 bases left between them. The CDR3 is made up of 15 amino acids. The CDR3 sequence is CSAGGGRGGTGELFF. DNA for the CDR3: TGCAGCGCCGGAGGTGGGAGAGGAGGGACCGGGGAGCTGTTTTTT.

The chain carries TRBV6-5 and TRBJ1-5, with 9 bases that match TRBD1. J lost 3 bases, V lost 6 bases, and 3 bases had no gene match. The CDR3 contains 14 residues. Germline values: CDR1 MNHEY, CDR2 SVGAGI. The CDR3 loop reads CASSRQGDNQPQHF. The DNA of the CDR3 is TGTGCCAGCAGCCGACAGGGGGACAATCAGCCCCAGCATTTT.

The chain is built from TRBV5-5 and TRBJ2-2; possible D gene TRBD2, 6 bases. Trimming removed 0 bases at V and 6 bases at J, with 12 bases between. The CDR3 contains 15 residues. Germline loops: CDR1 SGHKS, CDR2 YYEKEE (reference sequence). In nucleotides, the CDR3 is TGTGCCAGCAGCTTGGCAGCGGGCTTCGCCGGGGAGCTGTTTTTT. Translation: CASSLAAGFAGELFF. Looking up the rest from reference TRBV5-5 and TRBJ2-2 gives the full variable domain: DAGVTQSPTHLIKTRGQQVTLRCSPISGHKSVSWYQQVLGQGPQFIFQYYEKEERGRGNFPDRFSARQFPNYSSELNVNALLLGDSALYLCASSLAAGFAGELFFGEGSRLTVL.

The chain employs TRBV29-1 and TRBJ2-1, with TRBD1 matching over 7 bases. The length of the CDR3 is 14 residues. Germline values: CDR1 SQVTM, CDR2 ANQGSEA. Unmatched junction bases numbered 13, after V lost 5 bases and J lost 9 bases. CDR3 protein: CSVQRGTELTEQFF. DNA of the CDR3: TGCAGCGTTCAAAGGGGGACAGAGTTAACTGAGCAGTTCTTC.

J is TRBJ1-2 and V is TRBV5-1; weak D call: TRBD1 (5 bases). The CDR3 loop spans 14 amino acids. Germline V CDR1 and CDR2: SGHRS, YFSETQ. Trimming took off 0 bases at V and 8 bases at J, with 14 bases between the two ends. CDR3 protein: CASSLDGTGGGYTF. CDR3 DNA: TGCGCCAGCAGCTTGGACGGAACAGGTGGAGGCTACACCTTC.

The genes are TRBV29-1 and TRBJ2-2; no clear D gene. With 4 bases removed from V and 6 bases from J, the gap between germline ends came to 6 bases. The CDR3 runs 11 residues. Germline V gene data show CDR1 as SQVTM and CDR2 as ANQGSEA. The CDR3 DNA reads as TGCAGCGTTGGGTCGGCCGGGGAGCTGTTTTTT. Translated: CSVGSAGELFF.

J is TRBJ2-2 and V is TRBV11-2; 10 bases match TRBD2. The trim removed 5 bases at V and 5 bases at J, leaving 11 bases unmatched. CDR1 is SGHAT, CDR2 FQNNGV, per germline. The CDR3 runs to 17 residues. The CDR3 reads CASSRTSLAGGTGELFF. As DNA, the CDR3 is TGTGCCAGCAGCCGGACGTCTTTAGCGGGAGGTACCGGGGAGCTGTTTTTT.

The V and J genes are TRBV9 and TRBJ1-2; D is unclear. This CDR3 has 13 amino acids. Germline lookup yields CDR1 SGDLS and CDR2 YYNGEE. The germline V and J ends were trimmed by 2 bases and 1 base, with 6 bases remaining between them. DNA of the CDR3: TGTGCCAGCAGCGTTTCCATTAACTATGGCTACACCTTC. Its translation is CASSVSINYGYTF. Together with reference TRBV9 and TRBJ1-2, the CDR3 gives the full variable domain: DSGVTQTPKHLITATGQRVTLRCSPRSGDLSVYWYQQSLDQGLQFLIQYYNGEERAKGNILERFSAQQFPDLHSELNLSSLELGDSALYFCASSVSINYGYTFGSGTRLTVV.

V gene TRBV6-1 combines with J gene TRBJ2-3; D call uncertain. The germline CDR1 and CDR2 sequences are MNHNS and SASEGT. The CDR3 runs to 13 residues. V lost 5 bases and J 2 bases, leaving 8 bases between the germline ends. The CDR3, as DNA: TGTGCCAGCAGTCGAGCTTACACAGATACGCAGTATTTT. The encoded protein is CASSRAYTDTQYF.

This chain links TRBV4-1 with TRBJ2-7; D not certain. This CDR3 is built from 16 residues. Trimming took 1 base from V and 10 from J, leaving 23 bases between them. CDR1 MGHRA and CDR2 YSYEKL come from the germline V gene. CDR3: CASSQAWSVPALRQYF. The DNA of the CDR3 is TGCGCCAGCAGCCAAGCTTGGAGCGTACCTGCGTTGAGACAGTACTTC.

This sequence joins TRBV11-2 and TRBJ1-1; 11 bases align to TRBD1. Germline CDR1 is SGHAT and CDR2 is FQNNGV. The CDR3 consists of 16 residues. The V and J ends lost 0 bases and 5 bases, in that order; junction bases with no gene match: 5. The CDR3 spells CASSLDGTGGWTEAFF. DNA of the CDR3: TGTGCCAGCAGCTTAGATGGGACAGGGGGGTGGACTGAAGCTTTCTTT.

This clone showed up just once. This chain links TRBV6-5 with TRBJ1-1; tentatively, D is TRBD1 (5 bases). The CDR3 extends over 12 amino acids. V lost 6 bases, J lost 3 bases, and 8 bases lay in between. CDR1 and CDR2 from the germline V gene are MNHEY and SVGAGI. The DNA for the CDR3 is TGTGCCAGCAGGGGGCGAGACACTGAAGCTTTCTTT. Translation: CASRGRDTEAFF.

The genes are TRBV9 and TRBJ2-7; TRBD2 matches at 7 bases. This CDR3 region has 17 residues. V lost 0 bases and J lost 0; bases outside the gene matches: 9. Germline loops: CDR1 SGDLS, CDR2 YYNGEE. CDR3 residues: CASSVAPSGGSSYEQYF. CDR3 coding DNA: TGTGCCAGCAGCGTAGCTCCCAGCGGCGGGAGCTCCTACGAGCAGTACTTC. Drawing the rest from reference TRBV9 and TRBJ2-7, the complete variable domain is DSGVTQTPKHLITATGQRVTLRCSPRSGDLSVYWYQQSLDQGLQFLIQYYNGEERAKGNILERFSAQQFPDLHSELNLSSLELGDSALYFCASSVAPSGGSSYEQYFGPGTRLTVT.

CDR3 DNA sequence: TGTGCCAGCAGCTCGCCTGGGGGGTTCTACGAGCAGTACTTC. Translated, it gives CASSSPGGFYEQYF. The V and J genes are TRBV7-9 and TRBJ2-7; D is possibly TRBD2 (6 bases). The germline V and J ends were trimmed by 4 bases and 3 bases, with 13 bases remaining between them. Germline assignment: CDR1 SEHNR and CDR2 FQNEAQ (reference sequence). The CDR3 consists of 14 residues.